Here is one T cell receptor beta chain with its context. MiXCR was run by TCRdb on the RT-PCR reads, yielding one entry per CDR3 protein. The profile covers approximately 430,000 distinct CDR3 sequences, with about a sixth appearing a single time and 6% to 8% taken by the ten largest. V gave up 0 bases and J gave up 5 bases; unmatched junction bases: 7. The CDR3 runs 16 residues. CDR1 is SGHRS, CDR2 YFSETQ, per germline. This record belongs to a study of patients and donors after allogeneic stem cell transplantation. V usage is TRBV5-1 and J usage is TRBJ2-5, with 10 bases matching TRBD2. The sequenced sample consisted of blood, either unsorted or a sorted T cell fraction (not recorded which). This sequence was found in a human donor who was either an allogeneic HSCT recipient or a stem cell or donor lymphocyte infusion donor (not recorded which). It is not recorded whose cells these are; they may come from a transplant donor. As DNA, the CDR3 is TGCGCCAGCAGCTTGGCGGGTCTAGCGGGGGTGGAGACCCAGTACTTC. The encoded protein is CASSLAGLAGVETQYF.